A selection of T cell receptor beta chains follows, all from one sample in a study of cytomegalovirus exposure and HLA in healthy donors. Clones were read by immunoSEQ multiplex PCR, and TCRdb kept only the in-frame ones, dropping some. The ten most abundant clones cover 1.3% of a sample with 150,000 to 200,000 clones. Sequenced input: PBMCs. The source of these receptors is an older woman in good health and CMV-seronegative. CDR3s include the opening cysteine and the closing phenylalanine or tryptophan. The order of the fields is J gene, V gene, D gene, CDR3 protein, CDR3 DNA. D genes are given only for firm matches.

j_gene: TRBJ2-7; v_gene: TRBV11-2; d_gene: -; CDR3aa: CASSPGHYEQYF; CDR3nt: TGTGCCAGCAGCCCCGGACACTACGAGCAGTACTTC
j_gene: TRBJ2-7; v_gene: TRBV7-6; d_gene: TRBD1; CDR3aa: CASSPGTGAYEQYF; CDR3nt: TGTGCCAGCAGCCCCGGGACAGGGGCCTACGAGCAGTACTTC
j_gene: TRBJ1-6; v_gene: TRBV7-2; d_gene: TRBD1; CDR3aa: CASSFRGQGASPLHF; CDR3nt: TGTGCCAGCAGCTTCAGGGGACAGGGTGCCTCACCCCTCCACTTT
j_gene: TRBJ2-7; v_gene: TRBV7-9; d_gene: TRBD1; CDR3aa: CASRHNPGQGAHEQYF; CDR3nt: TGTGCCAGCAGGCACAACCCGGGACAGGGGGCCCACGAGCAGTACTTC
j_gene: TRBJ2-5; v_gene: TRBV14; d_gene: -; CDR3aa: CASSAGGRMGTQYF; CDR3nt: TGTGCCAGCAGCGCCGGGGGGCGAATGGGGACCCAGTACTTC
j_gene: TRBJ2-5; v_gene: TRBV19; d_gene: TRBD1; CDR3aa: CASSTRDRVGETQYF; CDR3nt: TGTGCCAGTAGTACCCGGGACAGGGTGGGAGAGACCCAGTACTTC
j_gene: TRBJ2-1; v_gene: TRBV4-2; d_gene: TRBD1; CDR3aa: CASSQGGTGGHNEQFF; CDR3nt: TGTGCCAGCAGCCAAGGAGGGACAGGGGGACACAATGAGCAGTTCTTC
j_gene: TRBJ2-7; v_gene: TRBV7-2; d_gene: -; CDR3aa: CASSSIDRSYSYEQYF; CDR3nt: TGTGCCAGCAGCTCCATCGACAGAAGCTACTCCTACGAGCAGTACTTC
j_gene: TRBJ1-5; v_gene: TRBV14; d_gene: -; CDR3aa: CASSQEVSGLQHF; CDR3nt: TGTGCCAGCAGCCAAGAAGTGTCAGGACTGCAGCATTTT
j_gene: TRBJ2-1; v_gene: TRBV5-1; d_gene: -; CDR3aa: CASSRGNNNEQFF; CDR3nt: TGCGCCAGCAGCCGAGGGAATAACAATGAGCAGTTCTTC
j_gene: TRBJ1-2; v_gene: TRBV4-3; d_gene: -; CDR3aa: CASSQGEGSLYGYTF; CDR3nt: TGCGCCAGCAGCCAAGGAGAGGGCAGCCTCTATGGCTACACCTTC
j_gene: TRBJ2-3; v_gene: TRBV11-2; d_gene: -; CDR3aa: CASSLLGGYTDTQYF; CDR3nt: TGTGCCAGCAGCTTATTGGGGGGATACACAGATACGCAGTATTTT
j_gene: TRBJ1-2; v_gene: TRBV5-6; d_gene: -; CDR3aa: CASSLGRGRGYTF; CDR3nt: TGTGCCAGCAGCTTGGGGAGGGGCAGGGGCTACACCTTC
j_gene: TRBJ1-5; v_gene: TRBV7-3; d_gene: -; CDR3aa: CASFINQEGVISNQPQHF; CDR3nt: TGTGCCAGCTTCATTAACCAGGAGGGAGTAATTAGCAATCAGCCCCAGCATTTT
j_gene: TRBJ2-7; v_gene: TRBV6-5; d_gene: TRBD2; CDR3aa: CASRYLSGSSYEQYF; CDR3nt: TGTGCCAGCAGATATCTTAGCGGGAGCTCCTACGAGCAGTACTTC
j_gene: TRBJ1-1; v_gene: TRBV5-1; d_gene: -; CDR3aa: CASRIESNTEAFF; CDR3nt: TGCGCCAGCAGAATTGAGTCGAACACTGAAGCTTTCTTT
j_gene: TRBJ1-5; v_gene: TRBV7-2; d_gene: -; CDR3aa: CASSLGRQVQHF; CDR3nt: TGTGCCAGCAGCTTAGGCCGACAGGTCCAGCATTTT
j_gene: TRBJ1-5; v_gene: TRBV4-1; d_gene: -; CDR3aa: CASSQVMGARTSGADQPQHF; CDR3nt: TGCGCCAGCAGCCAAGTTATGGGAGCAAGAACTTCAGGGGCGGATCAGCCCCAGCATTTT
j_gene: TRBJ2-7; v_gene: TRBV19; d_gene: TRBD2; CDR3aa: CASSLAGAPYEQYF; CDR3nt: TGTGCCAGTAGTCTGGCGGGAGCCCCCTACGAGCAGTACTTC
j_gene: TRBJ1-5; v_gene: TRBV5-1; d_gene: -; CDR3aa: CASSSDGGSQPQHF; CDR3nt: TGCGCCAGCAGCTCTGATGGGGGCTCTCAGCCCCAGCATTTT
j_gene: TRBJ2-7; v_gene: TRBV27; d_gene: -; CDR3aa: CASSAGVINEQYF; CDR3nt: TGTGCCAGCAGTGCCGGGGTGATAAACGAGCAGTACTTC
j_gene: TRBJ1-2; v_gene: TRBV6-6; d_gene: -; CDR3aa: CASSSNFYGYTF; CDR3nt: TGTGCCAGCAGTAGTAACTTCTATGGCTACACCTTC
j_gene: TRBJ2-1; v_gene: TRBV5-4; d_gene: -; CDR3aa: CASVNRERGEQFF; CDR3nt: TGTGCCAGCGTTAACAGGGAAAGGGGTGAGCAGTTCTTC
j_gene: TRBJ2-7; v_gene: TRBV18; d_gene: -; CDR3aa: CASSPQGQKSYEQYF; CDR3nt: TGTGCCAGCTCACCTCAGGGGCAAAAAAGCTACGAGCAGTACTTC
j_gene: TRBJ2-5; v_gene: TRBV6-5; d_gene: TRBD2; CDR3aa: CASSYSNGGEETQYF; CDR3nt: TGTGCCAGCAGTTACTCGAACGGGGGGGAAGAGACCCAGTACTTC
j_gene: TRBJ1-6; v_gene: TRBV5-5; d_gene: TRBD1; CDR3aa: CASRRTRQGSNSPLHF; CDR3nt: TGTGCCAGCAGGCGGACGAGACAGGGGAGTAATTCACCCCTCCACTTT
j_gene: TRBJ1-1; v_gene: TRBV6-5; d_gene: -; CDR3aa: CASSYGRVPWRAFF; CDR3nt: TGTGCCAGCAGTTACGGCAGGGTCCCGTGGAGAGCTTTCTTT
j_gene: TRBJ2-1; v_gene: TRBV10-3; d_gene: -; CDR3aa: CAISREAEQFF; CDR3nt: TGTGCCATCAGCAGGGAGGCTGAGCAGTTCTTC
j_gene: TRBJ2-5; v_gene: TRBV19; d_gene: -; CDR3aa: CASSIRGGRETQYF; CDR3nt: TGTGCCAGTAGTATTAGGGGGGGCCGAGAGACCCAGTACTTC
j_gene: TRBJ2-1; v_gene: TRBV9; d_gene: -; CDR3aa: CASSVGSGYNEQFF; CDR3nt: TGTGCCAGCAGCGTAGGGTCAGGCTACAATGAGCAGTTCTTC
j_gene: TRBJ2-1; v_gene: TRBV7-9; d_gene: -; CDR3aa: CASSLEEPPLDEQFF; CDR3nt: TGTGCCAGCAGCTTAGAGGAGCCTCCACTCGATGAGCAGTTCTTC
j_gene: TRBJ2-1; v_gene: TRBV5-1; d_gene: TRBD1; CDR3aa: CASSKGQGLWNEQFF; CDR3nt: TGCGCCAGCAGCAAGGGACAGGGGCTGTGGAATGAGCAGTTCTTC
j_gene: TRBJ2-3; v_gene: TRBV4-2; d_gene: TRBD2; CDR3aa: CASSQGTRQDTQYF; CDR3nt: TGTGCCAGCAGCCAAGGGACTAGACAAGATACGCAGTATTTT
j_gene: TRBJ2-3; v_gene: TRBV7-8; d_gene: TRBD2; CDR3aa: CASMDSGGRGTPDTQYF; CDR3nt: TGTGCCAGCATGGATAGCGGGGGGAGGGGAACCCCAGATACGCAGTATTTT
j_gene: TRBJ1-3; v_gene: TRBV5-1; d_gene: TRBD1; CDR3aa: CASSLVQGALYSGNTIYF; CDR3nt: TGCGCCAGCAGCTTGGTGCAGGGGGCCCTTTACTCTGGAAACACCATATATTTT
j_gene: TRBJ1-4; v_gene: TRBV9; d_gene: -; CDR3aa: CASSVTATNEKLFF; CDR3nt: TGTGCCAGCAGCGTCACAGCAACTAATGAAAAACTGTTTTTT
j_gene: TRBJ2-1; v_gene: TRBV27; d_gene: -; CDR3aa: CASRRGGPSYNEQFF; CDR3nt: TGTGCCAGCCGGAGAGGCGGCCCTTCCTACAATGAGCAGTTCTTC
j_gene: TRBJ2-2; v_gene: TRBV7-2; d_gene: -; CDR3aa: CASSLGHNTGELFF; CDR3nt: TGTGCCAGCAGCTTGGGACATAACACCGGGGAGCTGTTTTTT
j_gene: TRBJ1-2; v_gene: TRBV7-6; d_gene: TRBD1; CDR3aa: CASSLSGQGGHGYTF; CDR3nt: TGTGCCAGCAGCTTAAGCGGGCAGGGGGGCCATGGCTACACCTTC
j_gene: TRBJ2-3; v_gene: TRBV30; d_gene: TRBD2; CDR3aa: CAWSRLAGGRDTQYF; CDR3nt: TGTGCCTGGAGTCGACTAGCGGGAGGAAGGGATACGCAGTATTTT
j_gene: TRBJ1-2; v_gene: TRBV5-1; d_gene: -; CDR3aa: CASSNPQGRNGYTF; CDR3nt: TGCGCCAGCAGCAACCCACAGGGTCGTAATGGCTACACCTTC
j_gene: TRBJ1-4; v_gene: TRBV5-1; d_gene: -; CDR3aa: CASSVSTNEKLFF; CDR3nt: TGCGCCAGCAGCGTTTCTACTAATGAAAAACTGTTTTTT
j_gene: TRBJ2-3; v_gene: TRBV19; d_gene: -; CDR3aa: CASKGASVGTDTQYF; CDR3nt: TGTGCCAGTAAGGGAGCTAGCGTAGGTACAGATACGCAGTATTTT
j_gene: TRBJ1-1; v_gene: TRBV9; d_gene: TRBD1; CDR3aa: CASSADRALYTEAFF; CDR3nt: TGTGCCAGCAGCGCCGACAGGGCCCTCTACACTGAAGCTTTCTTT
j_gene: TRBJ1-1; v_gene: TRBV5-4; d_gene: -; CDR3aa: CASSLNTEAFF; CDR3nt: TGTGCCAGCAGCCTCAACACTGAAGCTTTCTTT
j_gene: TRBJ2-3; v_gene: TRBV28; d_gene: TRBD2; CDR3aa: CASSRLARSTDTQYF; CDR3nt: TGTGCCAGCAGCAGACTAGCCCGAAGCACAGATACGCAGTATTTT
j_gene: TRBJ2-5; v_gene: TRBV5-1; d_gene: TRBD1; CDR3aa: CASSPTGTASRQETQYF; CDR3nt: TGCGCCAGCAGCCCCACCGGGACAGCGAGCCGACAAGAGACCCAGTACTTC
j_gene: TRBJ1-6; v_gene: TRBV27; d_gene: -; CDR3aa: CASSLLSVYNSPLHF; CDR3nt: TGTGCCAGCAGTTTGTTGTCAGTATATAATTCACCCCTCCACTTT
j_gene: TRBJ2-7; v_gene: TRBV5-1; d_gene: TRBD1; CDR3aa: CASSYDRVFEQYF; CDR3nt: TGCGCCAGCAGCTACGACAGGGTATTCGAGCAGTACTTC
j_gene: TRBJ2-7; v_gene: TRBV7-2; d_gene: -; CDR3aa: CASSSRYEQYF; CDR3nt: TGTGCCAGCAGCTCGAGATACGAGCAGTACTTC
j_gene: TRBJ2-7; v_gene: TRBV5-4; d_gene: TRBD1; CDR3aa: CASSWDRIYEQYF; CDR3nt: TGTGCCAGCAGCTGGGACAGAATCTACGAGCAGTACTTC
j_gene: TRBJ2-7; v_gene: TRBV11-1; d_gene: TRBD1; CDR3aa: CASSQDRTSYEQYF; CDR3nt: TGTGCCAGCAGTCAGGACAGGACGTCCTACGAGCAGTACTTC
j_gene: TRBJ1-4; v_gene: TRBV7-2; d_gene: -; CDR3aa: CASSFDSQGEKLFF; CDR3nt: TGTGCCAGCAGCTTCGACAGTCAGGGGGAAAAACTGTTTTTT